This T cell receptor beta chain was retrieved from a study of OX40 agonist ivuxolimab in advanced cancers. Study observations and caveats: CD8+ T cells averaged more expanded clones than CD4+.

TCRdb keeps only in-frame clones here, not all; method: immunoSEQ multiplex PCR. The sample shows 60,000 to 85,000 clones, about 90% of them seen only once. Trimming at V came to 5 bases and at J to 1 base, leaving 14 bases not matched to a gene. The CDR3 totals 18 residues. Germline CDR1 MNHEY, CDR2 SMNVEV (reference sequence). With respect to this clone: The antigen remains unidentified.

The source of this sequence is an adult with an advanced solid tumor such as melanoma, head and neck, liver or kidney cancer. Sequenced material: CD4+ or CD8+ T cells sorted from blood, taken in a trial of the OX40 agonist ivuxolimab. The genes are TRBV27 and TRBJ2-5, with 9 bases matching TRBD1. The CDR3 loop reads CASSPLLWDRVSQETQYF. CDR3 bases: TGTGCCAGCAGTCCCCTTCTTTGGGACAGGGTGTCCCAAGAGACCCAGTACTTC.